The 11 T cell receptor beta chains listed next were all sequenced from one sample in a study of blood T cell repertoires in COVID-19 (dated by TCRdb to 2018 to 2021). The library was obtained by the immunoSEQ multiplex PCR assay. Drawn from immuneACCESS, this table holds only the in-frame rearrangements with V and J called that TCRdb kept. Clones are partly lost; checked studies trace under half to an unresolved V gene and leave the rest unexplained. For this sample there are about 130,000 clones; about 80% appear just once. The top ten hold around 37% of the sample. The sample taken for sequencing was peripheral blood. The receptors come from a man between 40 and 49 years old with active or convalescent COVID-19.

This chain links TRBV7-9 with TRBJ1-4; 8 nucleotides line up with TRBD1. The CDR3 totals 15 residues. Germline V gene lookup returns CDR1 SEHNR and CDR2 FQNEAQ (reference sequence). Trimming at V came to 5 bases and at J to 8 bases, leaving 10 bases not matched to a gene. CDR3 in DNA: TGTGCCAGCAGCGTCCAGGGGGCGATGGGCGAAAAACTGTTTTTT. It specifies CASSVQGAMGEKLFF. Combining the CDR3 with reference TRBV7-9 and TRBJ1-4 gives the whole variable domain DTGVSQNPRHKITKRGQNVTFRCDPISEHNRLYWYRQTLGQGPEFLTYFQNEAQLEKSRLLSDRFSAERPKGSFSTLEIQRTEQGDSAMYLCASSVQGAMGEKLFFGSGTQLSVL.

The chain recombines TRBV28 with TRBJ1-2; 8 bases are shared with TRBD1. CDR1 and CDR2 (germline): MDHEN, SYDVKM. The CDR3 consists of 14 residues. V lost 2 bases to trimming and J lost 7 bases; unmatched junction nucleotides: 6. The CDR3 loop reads CASSLGEDRGGYTF. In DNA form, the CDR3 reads TGTGCCAGCAGTTTAGGTGAAGACAGGGGTGGCTACACCTTC.

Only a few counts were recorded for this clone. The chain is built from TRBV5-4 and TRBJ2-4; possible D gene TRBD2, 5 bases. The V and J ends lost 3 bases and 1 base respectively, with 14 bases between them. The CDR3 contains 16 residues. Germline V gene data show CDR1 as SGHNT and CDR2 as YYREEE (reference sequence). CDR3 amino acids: CASSSWARGAKNIQYF. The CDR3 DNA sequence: TGTGCCAGCAGCTCATGGGCCCGAGGGGCCAAAAACATTCAGTACTTC.

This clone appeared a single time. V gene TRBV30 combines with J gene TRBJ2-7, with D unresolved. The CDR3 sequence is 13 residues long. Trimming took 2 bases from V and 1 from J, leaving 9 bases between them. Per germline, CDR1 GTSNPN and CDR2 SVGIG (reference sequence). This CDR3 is CAWSYSPSYEQYF. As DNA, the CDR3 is TGTGCCTGGAGTTACAGCCCTTCCTACGAGCAGTACTTC.

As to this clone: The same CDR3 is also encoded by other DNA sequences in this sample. The CDR3 coding sequence is TGTGCCAGCAGCCTCGACAGGGCGTCCTACAATGAGCAGTTCTTC. Protein: CASSLDRASYNEQFF. This chain links TRBV5-4 with TRBJ2-1; 7 positions match TRBD1. The junction had 5 bases not matched to a gene; V was cut back by 4 bases and J by 1 base. There are 15 residues in the CDR3. Germline V gene sequence: CDR1 SGHNT, CDR2 YYREEE (reference sequence).

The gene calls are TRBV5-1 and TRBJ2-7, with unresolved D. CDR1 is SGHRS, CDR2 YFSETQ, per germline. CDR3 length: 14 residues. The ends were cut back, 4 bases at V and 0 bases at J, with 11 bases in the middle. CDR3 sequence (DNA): TGCGCCAGCAGCATGGCCGAGCCCTCCTACGAGCAGTACTTC. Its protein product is CASSMAEPSYEQYF.

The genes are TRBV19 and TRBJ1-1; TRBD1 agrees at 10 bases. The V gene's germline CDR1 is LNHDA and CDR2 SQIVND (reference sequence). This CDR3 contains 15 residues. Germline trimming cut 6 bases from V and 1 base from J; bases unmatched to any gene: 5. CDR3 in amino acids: CASSSRDRGNTEAFF. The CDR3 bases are TGTGCCAGTAGCTCCCGGGACAGGGGGAACACTGAAGCTTTCTTT.

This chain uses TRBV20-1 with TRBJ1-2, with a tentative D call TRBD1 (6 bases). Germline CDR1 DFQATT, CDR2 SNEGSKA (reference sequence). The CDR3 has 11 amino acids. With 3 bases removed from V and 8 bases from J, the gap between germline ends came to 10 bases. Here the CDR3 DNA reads TGCAGTGCTAGTCAGGGGTCGGGCTACACCTTC. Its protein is CSASQGSGYTF.

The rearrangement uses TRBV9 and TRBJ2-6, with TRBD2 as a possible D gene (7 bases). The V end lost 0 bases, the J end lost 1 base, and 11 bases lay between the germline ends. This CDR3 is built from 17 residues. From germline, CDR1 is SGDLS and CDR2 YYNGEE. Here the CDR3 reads CASSVVGGGSGANVLTF. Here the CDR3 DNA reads TGTGCCAGCAGCGTAGTGGGAGGGGGTTCTGGGGCCAACGTCCTGACTTTC.

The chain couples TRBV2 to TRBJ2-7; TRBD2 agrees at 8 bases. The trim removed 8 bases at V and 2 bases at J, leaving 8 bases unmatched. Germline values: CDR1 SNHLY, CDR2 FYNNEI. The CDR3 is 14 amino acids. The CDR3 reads CASDSGATAYEQYF. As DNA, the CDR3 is TGTGCCAGCGATAGCGGGGCAACAGCCTACGAGCAGTACTTC.

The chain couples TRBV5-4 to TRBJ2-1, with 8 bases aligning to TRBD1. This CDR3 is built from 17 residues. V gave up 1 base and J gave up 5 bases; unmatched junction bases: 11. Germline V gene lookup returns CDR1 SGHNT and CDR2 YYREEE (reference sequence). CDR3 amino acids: CASSLYRGQGSDNEQFF. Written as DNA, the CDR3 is TGTGCCAGCAGCTTGTATCGCGGACAGGGATCGGACAATGAGCAGTTCTTC.